A selection of T cell receptor beta chains follows, all from one sample in a study of OX40 agonist ivuxolimab in advanced cancers. Repertoires were generated with immunoSEQ multiplex PCR, while TCRdb's copy carries only in-frame clones and drops some. This sample has 65,000 to 80,000 clones; approximately 91% occur once, and the top ten carry around 0.31%. The sequencing used CD4+ or CD8+ T cells sorted from blood, collected in a trial of the OX40 agonist ivuxolimab. The receptors come from an adult with an advanced solid tumor such as melanoma, head and neck, liver or kidney cancer. Both conserved end residues are part of each CDR3. A D gene is named only where the DNA matches it firmly. Clone size is not always given. Where it is, it says once, few, many or a class for expanded clones.

j_call,v_call,clone_size,d_call,cdr3_nt,cdr3_aa
TRBJ2-1,TRBV13,NA,TRBD1,TGTGCCAGCAGCTTATGGTCGGGACAGCAAAACTCCTACAATGAGCAGTTCTTC,CASSLWSGQQNSYNEQFF
TRBJ2-7,TRBV5-1,NA,NA,TGCGCCAGCAGCTTTCAACCGGGACCAGCCTACGAGCAGTACTTC,CASSFQPGPAYEQYF
TRBJ1-5,TRBV11-2,NA,NA,TGTGCCAGCAGCTTAGATGGGGGTCGCAATCAGCCCCAGCATTTT,CASSLDGGRNQPQHF
TRBJ1-1,TRBV11-2,NA,NA,TGTGCCAGCAGCCCCAGTGCACGCACTGAAGCTTTCTTT,CASSPSARTEAFF
TRBJ2-3,TRBV25-1,NA,NA,TGTGCCAGCACACGGGACTTCACAGATACGCAGTATTTT,CASTRDFTDTQYF
TRBJ2-2,TRBV5-6,NA,TRBD2,TGTGCCAGCAGCGCGGGACTAGCGGGAGCGGACACCGGGGAGCTGTTTTTT,CASSAGLAGADTGELFF
TRBJ1-1,TRBV6-1,NA,NA,TGTGCCAGTACAGGAGGGTCCGGTGGCACTGAAGCTTTCTTT,CASTGGSGGTEAFF
TRBJ2-1,TRBV10-3,once,TRBD1,TGTGCCATCAGAGGAACAGGGGGCACCTACAATGAGCAGTTCTTC,CAIRGTGGTYNEQFF
TRBJ2-7,TRBV7-6,NA,TRBD1,TGTGCCAGCAGCGTTCGACAGGGCCCTGGCGGAGCCTACGAGCAGTACTTC,CASSVRQGPGGAYEQYF
TRBJ2-1,TRBV27,few,TRBD2,TGTGCCAGCAGTTCTATAATGACTAGCGGGAGGAGCAATGAGCAGTTCTTC,CASSSIMTSGRSNEQFF
TRBJ2-7,TRBV7-9,NA,NA,TGTGCCAGCAGCTTCGGGACCACCTACGAGCAGTACTTC,CASSFGTTYEQYF
TRBJ2-3,TRBV5-1,NA,TRBD1,TGCGCCAGCAGCAAGGGACAGGGGGGCACAGATACGCAGTATTTT,CASSKGQGGTDTQYF
TRBJ2-1,TRBV5-1,NA,TRBD2,TGCGCCAGCAGCTCAGTTACCGGACTAGCGGGAGATAATGAGCAGTTCTTC,CASSSVTGLAGDNEQFF
TRBJ2-7,TRBV19,NA,TRBD1,TGTGCCAGTAGTGCCGCCCGAAGGGACAGCTACGAGCAGTACTTC,CASSAARRDSYEQYF
TRBJ1-2,TRBV7-6,NA,TRBD1,TGTGCCAGCAGCCCCAGACAGGGGGCGAGTGGCTACACCTTC,CASSPRQGASGYTF
TRBJ1-4,TRBV30,NA,NA,TGTGCCTGGAGTGTCATGAGGACAGCTAATGAAAAACTGTTTTTT,CAWSVMRTANEKLFF
TRBJ2-5,TRBV5-1,NA,NA,TGCGCCAGCAGCCCGTACGGTTACGGGGAGACCCAGTACTTC,CASSPYGYGETQYF
TRBJ1-1,TRBV6-1,NA,NA,TGTGCCAGGACTTATGGCAGGGAAGCTTTCTTT,CARTYGREAFF
TRBJ2-7,TRBV19,NA,NA,TGTGCCAGTAGTATCTTGCAGGGAAGAGGCGAGCAGTACTTC,CASSILQGRGEQYF
TRBJ1-1,TRBV11-2,NA,NA,TGTGCCAGCAGCTTAAGACAACGGATGAACACTGAAGCTTTCTTT,CASSLRQRMNTEAFF
TRBJ2-5,TRBV6-6,NA,NA,TGTGCCAGCAGTTACGGCAGGGTCATAGAGACCCAGTACTTC,CASSYGRVIETQYF
TRBJ2-7,TRBV18,NA,NA,TGTGCCAGCTCACCTACTAGGAGCTCCTACGAGCAGTACTTC,CASSPTRSSYEQYF
TRBJ1-2,TRBV28,NA,TRBD1,TGTGCCAGCAGTTTAGAGAGACAGGGGTATGGCTACACCTTC,CASSLERQGYGYTF
TRBJ2-3,TRBV9,NA,TRBD2,TGTGCCAGCAGCGTCTCTAGCGGGAGATCCACAGATACGCAGTATTTT,CASSVSSGRSTDTQYF
TRBJ2-6,TRBV7-2,NA,NA,TGTGCCAGCAGCGCCCGGACATCGGGCTCTGGGGCCAACGTCCTGACTTTC,CASSARTSGSGANVLTF
TRBJ1-5,TRBV28,NA,NA,TGTGCCAGCAGTTCGGGACAAAGGAGAGATCAGCCCCAGCATTTT,CASSSGQRRDQPQHF
TRBJ2-1,TRBV5-1,NA,TRBD2,TGCGCCAGCAGCTTCGGACTAGCGGGAGCCAATGAGCAGTTCTTC,CASSFGLAGANEQFF
TRBJ2-5,TRBV20-1,NA,NA,TGCAGTGCCCAGATGCGGGAGACCCAGTACTTC,CSAQMRETQYF
TRBJ2-1,TRBV2,NA,TRBD1,TGTGCCAGCCTACAGGGGGCAAATGAGCAGTTCTTC,CASLQGANEQFF
TRBJ2-5,TRBV5-1,NA,NA,TGCGCCAGCAGCCGCGCGGGTCACGGCCAAGAGACCCAGTACTTC,CASSRAGHGQETQYF
TRBJ2-2,TRBV7-3,NA,NA,TGTGCCAGCAGCTTTCAGGGACTGATCACCGGGGAGCTGTTTTTT,CASSFQGLITGELFF
TRBJ2-1,TRBV5-1,NA,NA,TGCGCCAGCAGCTTGGGCCCGTACAATGAGCAGTTCTTC,CASSLGPYNEQFF
TRBJ2-2,TRBV19,once,TRBD2,TGTGCCAGTCGTACCCCGGGGGGTTACACCGGGGAGCTGTTTTTT,CASRTPGGYTGELFF
TRBJ1-5,TRBV19,NA,TRBD1,TGTGCCAGTAGTGACCTTGGGACAGGTCGTAATCAGCCCCAGCATTTT,CASSDLGTGRNQPQHF
TRBJ1-2,TRBV6-6,few,NA,TGTGCCAGCAGTTACAGGGCAGGGGTTGGCTATGGCTACACCTTC,CASSYRAGVGYGYTF
TRBJ2-7,TRBV5-4,NA,TRBD2,TGTGCCAGCAGCTTGGGGCTAGCGGGAGGAGTACACGAGCAGTACTTC,CASSLGLAGGVHEQYF
TRBJ2-2,TRBV11-2,NA,TRBD2,TGTGCCAGCAGGACTGCGGGAGGGGGCACCGGGGAGCTGTTTTTT,CASRTAGGGTGELFF
TRBJ2-1,TRBV15,few,NA,TGTGCCACCAGCAGAGATCGAATGAAACTACTCGGAACGAATGAGCAGTTCTTC,CATSRDRMKLLGTNEQFF
TRBJ2-3,TRBV7-9,NA,TRBD2,TGTGCCAGCAGCCTAACTAGCGGGGTCACAGATACGCAGTATTTT,CASSLTSGVTDTQYF
TRBJ2-1,TRBV4-1,NA,NA,TGCGCCAGCAGCCAAGTTCCCCTCGCTAGAAATGAGCAGTTCTTC,CASSQVPLARNEQFF
TRBJ2-3,TRBV2,NA,TRBD2,TGTGCCAGCAGTAGGACTAGCGGGAGTTGGTCAGATACGCAGTATTTT,CASSRTSGSWSDTQYF
TRBJ2-6,TRBV18,NA,NA,TGTGCCAGCTCACCACCGAGCTCTGGGGCCAACGTCCTGACTTTC,CASSPPSSGANVLTF
TRBJ1-3,TRBV6-1,once,NA,TGTGCCAGCAGGCTTCAGTCGAACTCTGGAAACACCATATATTTT,CASRLQSNSGNTIYF
TRBJ1-1,TRBV6-1,NA,NA,TGTGCCAGCAGATATTCCTGGAACACTGAAGCTTTCTTT,CASRYSWNTEAFF
TRBJ1-1,TRBV9,NA,NA,TGTGCCAGCAGCGTAGCTGGGCGCGGCACTGAAGCTTTCTTT,CASSVAGRGTEAFF
TRBJ1-5,TRBV28,NA,NA,TGTGCCAGCAGTCCCCCAATAGGGATTCTCAATCAGCCCCAGCATTTT,CASSPPIGILNQPQHF
TRBJ1-2,TRBV7-3,NA,NA,TGTGCCAGCAGCTCCGGGGACGGCTATGGCTACACCTTC,CASSSGDGYGYTF